Below are 32 T cell receptor beta chains sequenced from a single sample in a study of cytomegalovirus exposure and HLA in healthy donors. The PCR made use of 60 Vbeta and 13 Jbeta primers. Measured with immunoSEQ multiplex PCR; TCRdb has only the in-frame clones, and not every one. The sample lists 130,000 or so clones, approximately 8.8% occurring once. The source material was PBMCs. The receptors were sampled from a man aged 40-49 years in good health and CMV-seronegative.

The genes are TRBV7-8 and TRBJ2-1; the match to TRBD2 covers 11 bases. Germline trimming cut 0 bases from V and 9 bases from J; bases unmatched to any gene: 7. The V gene's germline CDR1 is SGHVS and CDR2 FQNEAQ. This CDR3 has 16 amino acids. CDR3 sequence reads: CASSLALAGGPGEQFF. In DNA form, the CDR3 reads TGTGCCAGCAGCTTAGCGTTAGCGGGGGGGCCGGGTGAGCAGTTCTTC.

Regarding this clone: One end of the junction does not line up with germline, which may come from a read error. The rearrangement uses TRBV5-1 and TRBJ1-1; unclear D gene. CDR3 length: 15 amino acids. CDR1 SGHRS and CDR2 YFSETQ come from the germline V gene. CDR3 in amino acids: CASSLAGPMNPEAFF. The CDR3 DNA sequence: TGCGCCAGCAGCTTGGCCGGTCCCATGAACCCTGAAGCTTTCTTT.

The chain uses TRBV29-1 and TRBJ2-5, with TRBD2 as a possible D gene (5 bases). The CDR3 sequence is 13 residues long. The germline V gene encodes CDR1 SQVTM and CDR2 ANQGSEA. V lost 6 bases, J lost 7 bases, and 18 bases lay in between. The CDR3 reads CSVQPLAGGTQYF. CDR3 nucleotide sequence: TGCAGCGTCCAGCCCCTAGCCGGTGGGACCCAGTACTTC.

The sample holds a few counts of this clone. The chain links TRBV5-4 to TRBJ2-2; 9 bases fit TRBD1. Germline CDR1 SGHNT, CDR2 YYREEE (reference sequence). With V trimmed by 1 base and J by 7 bases, 8 bases remained unmatched. This CDR3 has 16 amino acids. CDR3 DNA sequence: TGTGCCAGCAGCTTGAGTACAGGGGGCGCTTACGGGGAGCTGTTTTTT. This codes for CASSLSTGGAYGELFF.

This clone was counted only a few times. This chain uses TRBV7-8 with TRBJ1-1; TRBD1 might be the D (5 bases). This CDR3 spans 15 amino acids. Trimming shortened V by 1 base and J by 2 bases, and 11 bases separated the two germline ends. Germline CDR1 is SGHVS and CDR2 is FQNEAQ. The CDR3 is CASSLGSQGNTEAFF. The CDR3, as DNA: TGTGCCAGCAGCTTAGGGTCCCAGGGTAACACTGAAGCTTTCTTT. Complete variable domain (other parts from reference TRBV7-8 and TRBJ1-1): GAGVSQSPRYKVAKRGQDVALRCDPISGHVSLFWYQQALGQGPEFLTYFQNEAQLDKSGLPSDRFFAERPEGSVSTLKIQRTQQEDSAVYLCASSLGSQGNTEAFFGQGTRLTVV.

This clone was counted between two and nine times. The J gene is TRBJ1-2, the V gene TRBV29-1; TRBD1 might be the D (5 bases). The CDR3 has 12 residues. CDR1 is SQVTM and CDR2 is ANQGSEA in the germline V gene. V was shortened by 6 bases and J by 3 bases, with 11 bases between the two germline ends. CDR3 loop: CSVGGLHYGYTF. In nucleotides, the CDR3 is TGCAGCGTGGGGGGACTGCACTATGGCTACACCTTC.

This chain uses TRBV7-3 with TRBJ2-1; 9 bases line up with TRBD2. With 5 bases clipped from V and 4 bases from J, the junction kept 6 bases outside the gene matches. Germline lookup yields CDR1 SGHTA and CDR2 FQGTGA. CDR3 size: 15 residues. CDR3 nucleotides: TGTGCCAGCAGCCTGAGCGGGGGGCCTTACAATGAGCAGTTCTTC. This translates into CASSLSGGPYNEQFF.

The rearrangement joins TRBV10-3 to TRBJ1-2; 11 bases match TRBD1. The CDR3 is 13 residues long. V shed 9 bases, J shed 3 bases, and the junction held 3 bases outside the gene matches. Germline V gene lookup returns CDR1 ENHRY and CDR2 SYGVKD. Written as DNA, the CDR3 is TGTGCCATTGGACAGGGGGCGGACTATGGCTACACCTTC. As protein: CAIGQGADYGYTF.

This clone was counted only a few times. The rearrangement uses TRBV7-2 and TRBJ2-5, with TRBD2 matching over 7 bases. The length of the CDR3 is 14 residues. Per the germline V gene, CDR1 is SGHTA and CDR2 is FQGNSA. V trimming: 3 bases; J trimming: 5 bases; junction bases outside the gene matches: 6. The DNA of the CDR3 is TGTGCCAGCAGCTTGGCGGGGGTGTGGGAGACCCAGTACTTC. Translating gives CASSLAGVWETQYF.

This clone has a handful of counts. The rearrangement joins TRBV7-8 to TRBJ2-7; D uncertain. V was shortened by 5 bases and J by 6 bases, with 20 bases between the two germline ends. This CDR3 is 15 amino acids long. The germline V gene encodes CDR1 SGHVS and CDR2 FQNEAQ. The CDR3 loop reads CASSPSYSPSLEQYF. DNA of the CDR3: TGTGCCAGCAGCCCCAGCTACAGCCCATCGCTCGAGCAGTACTTC. Using reference TRBV7-8 and TRBJ2-7 for the parts outside the CDR3, the full variable domain is GAGVSQSPRYKVAKRGQDVALRCDPISGHVSLFWYQQALGQGPEFLTYFQNEAQLDKSGLPSDRFFAERPEGSVSTLKIQRTQQEDSAVYLCASSPSYSPSLEQYFGPGTRLTVT.

This clone was seen a few times. The chain uses TRBV7-7 and TRBJ1-2; 7 nucleotides agree with TRBD1. The CDR3 has 14 residues. Losses at the gene ends were 5 bases for V and 2 bases for J; bases not matched to a gene: 5. Germline values: CDR1 SSHAT, CDR2 FNYEAQ (reference sequence). CDR3: CASSPLTGNYGYTF. Here the CDR3 DNA reads TGTGCCAGCAGCCCATTGACAGGGAACTATGGCTACACCTTC.

There are a few counts of this clone. The rearrangement links TRBV4-3 to TRBJ2-1; TRBD2 matches 9 bases. This CDR3 region has 17 residues. V lost 0 bases to trimming and J lost 8 bases; unmatched junction nucleotides: 11. The germline gives CDR1 LGHNA, CDR2 YSLEER. The CDR3 sequence: CASSQDSAGGLQDEQFF. The CDR3 nucleotides are TGCGCCAGCAGCCAAGATTCAGCGGGGGGCCTCCAGGATGAGCAGTTCTTC.

CDR3 DNA: TGTGCCAGCAGCTTACAGCACAGGGGATTCGGCTACACCTTC. Its translation is CASSLQHRGFGYTF. The chain has TRBV13 and TRBJ1-2, with TRBD1 matching 7 bases. CDR1 is PRHDT and CDR2 is FYEKMQ in the germline V gene (reference sequence). CDR3 size: 14 residues. Germline trimming cut 2 bases from V and 8 bases from J; bases unmatched to any gene: 8.

The rearrangement links TRBV7-9 to TRBJ2-7, with D possibly being TRBD2 (5 bases). The CDR3 spans 13 residues. CDR1 SEHNR and CDR2 FQNEAQ come from the germline V gene (reference sequence). V shed 3 bases and J shed 7 bases, with 13 bases lying between them. This CDR3 reads CASSLRQTGEQYF. The CDR3 nucleotides read TGTGCCAGCAGCTTGAGGCAGACGGGGGAGCAGTACTTC.

V is TRBV25-1 and J is TRBJ1-6; weak D call: TRBD1 (6 bases). Germline V gene data show CDR1 as MGHDK and CDR2 as SYGVNS. This CDR3 has 14 amino acids. Trimming pared 6 bases from V and 10 bases from J, leaving 16 bases between. The CDR3 coding sequence is TGTGCCAGCAGACAAACAGGGTCGGAGTCACCCCTCCACTTT. This translates into CASRQTGSESPLHF.

This clone was seen only a few times. The chain joins TRBV10-3 to TRBJ2-1; 10 positions agree with TRBD2. Germline CDR1 and CDR2: ENHRY and SYGVKD. CDR3 length: 13 amino acids. After removal of 11 bases from V and 6 bases from J, the junction contained 7 bases not matched to a gene. As DNA, the CDR3 is TGTGCCGCCCAGCGGGGGGGCGGCAATGAGCAGTTCTTC. Translated: CAAQRGGGNEQFF.

The chain employs TRBV5-1 and TRBJ2-3; weak D call: TRBD1 (6 bases). V lost 0 bases to trimming and J lost 1 base, with 12 bases between them. CDR1 is SGHRS and CDR2 is YFSETQ in the germline V gene. The CDR3 has 16 amino acids. The CDR3 DNA follows: TGCGCCAGCAGCTTGGAATCCCAGGGGCGCACAGATACGCAGTATTTT. Translated, it gives CASSLESQGRTDTQYF.

The V call is TRBV5-1, the J call TRBJ1-3, with a possible D match to TRBD1 (5 bases). Per the germline V gene, CDR1 is SGHRS and CDR2 is YFSETQ. The CDR3 spans 15 residues. V lost 3 bases to trimming and J lost 5 bases, with 15 bases between them. The CDR3 sequence: CASSWMDGGRNTIYF. The CDR3 DNA sequence: TGCGCCAGCAGCTGGATGGACGGGGGAAGAAACACCATATATTTT.

The rearrangement links TRBV25-1 to TRBJ2-7, with D possibly being TRBD2 (5 bases). Germline V gene data show CDR1 as MGHDK and CDR2 as SYGVNS. This CDR3 region has 13 residues. Trimming took 7 bases from V and 2 from J, leaving 12 bases between them. CDR3 DNA sequence: TGTGCCAGCAACCCCGGGGAGACCTACGAGCAGTACTTC. Translated: CASNPGETYEQYF.

The CDR3 here is CASSFGTSGGRANEQYF. CDR3 coding DNA: TGCGCCAGCAGCTTCGGGACTAGCGGGGGAAGGGCGAACGAGCAGTACTTC. V and J are TRBV5-1 and TRBJ2-7; 14 nucleotides agree with TRBD2. Germline CDR1 reads SGHRS; CDR2 reads YFSETQ. This CDR3 is 17 amino acids long. J gave up 5 bases and V 2 bases, and 9 bases lay outside the gene matches.

The chain has TRBV5-4 and TRBJ2-4, with D possibly matching TRBD2 (7 bases). Trimming removed 4 bases from V and 5 bases from J, with 16 bases in between. CDR1 and CDR2 (germline): SGHNT, YYREEE (reference sequence). This CDR3 is 15 amino acids long. As DNA, the CDR3 is TGTGCCAGCAGCCCCGAGGGGCGGGGGCAAAACATTCAGTACTTC. It translates to CASSPEGRGQNIQYF.

The chain carries TRBV19 and TRBJ2-1; 10 bases are shared with TRBD1. This CDR3 region has 14 residues. V shed 4 bases and J 7 bases; nucleotides not matched to a gene: 4. Looked up from germline, CDR1 is LNHDA and CDR2 is SQIVND (reference sequence). DNA of the CDR3: TGTGCCAGTAGTAAGACAGGGGGCGGGAATGAGCAGTTCTTC. This encodes CASSKTGGGNEQFF.

The V call is TRBV10-1, the J call TRBJ2-1, with 10 bases aligning to TRBD1. This CDR3 is 17 amino acids long. Trimming removed 3 bases from V and 3 bases from J; junction bases left unmatched: 8. CDR1 and CDR2 from the germline V gene are WNHNN and SYGVQD (reference sequence). For the CDR3, the DNA is TGCGCCAGCAGTGAAGACGGGACAGGGGCCTTCTACAATGAGCAGTTCTTC. It codes for CASSEDGTGAFYNEQFF.

This chain connects TRBV28 to TRBJ1-2, with a weak D call TRBD1 (6 bases). Germline CDR1 and CDR2: MDHEN and SYDVKM. The length of the CDR3 is 14 residues. The V gene lost 5 bases and the J gene lost 6 bases, with 16 bases spanning the gap. The CDR3 here is CASSPPGGPNGYTF. The CDR3 DNA sequence: TGTGCCAGCAGTCCGCCCGGGGGGCCGAATGGCTACACCTTC.

In its sample, this clone was seen a few times. V is TRBV7-9 and J is TRBJ2-3; unclear D gene. V was shortened by 5 bases and J by 5 bases, with 14 bases between the two germline ends. The CDR3 loop spans 14 amino acids. Germline V gene lookup returns CDR1 SEHNR and CDR2 FQNEAQ (reference sequence). The CDR3 DNA follows: TGTGCCAGCAGCCATCGGTCCTCCCAAGATACGCAGTATTTT. Translated: CASSHRSSQDTQYF.

This chain connects TRBV29-1 to TRBJ1-5; TRBD1 might be the D (6 bases). CDR1 SQVTM and CDR2 ANQGSEA come from the germline V gene. V lost 4 bases, J lost 7 bases, and 14 bases lay in between. This CDR3 has 13 residues. The CDR3 nucleotides read TGCAGCGTTGCAGGGGTGGGCGGCCAGCCCCAGCATTTT. Encoded protein: CSVAGVGGQPQHF.

The chain has TRBV19 and TRBJ1-1, with TRBD1 identical over 7 bases. V lost 2 bases to trimming and J lost 5 bases; unmatched junction nucleotides: 5. CDR1 and CDR2 (germline): LNHDA, SQIVND (reference sequence). This CDR3 region has 14 residues. CDR3 DNA sequence: TGTGCCAGTAGTATACAGGGGGAGAGTACTGAAGCTTTCTTT. It yields the protein CASSIQGESTEAFF.

This clone was observed a handful of times. The V call is TRBV19, the J call TRBJ2-1, with 9 positions matching TRBD1. V lost 7 bases to trimming and J lost 4 bases; unmatched junction nucleotides: 14. CDR1 LNHDA and CDR2 SQIVND come from the germline V gene (reference sequence). CDR3 length: 17 residues. CDR3 sequence: CASTPPGWDRVYNEQFF. The CDR3 DNA reads TGTGCCAGTACCCCCCCGGGATGGGACAGGGTTTACAATGAGCAGTTCTTC.

This chain joins TRBV5-4 and TRBJ2-3; 10 nucleotides align to TRBD2. Germline values: CDR1 SGHNT, CDR2 YYREEE (reference sequence). The CDR3 is made up of 17 amino acids. V gave up 5 bases and J gave up 5 bases; unmatched junction bases: 14. The CDR3 nucleotides are TGTGCCAGCAGTCGTCTAGCGGGGGACTTCCAATTAGATACGCAGTATTTT. As protein: CASSRLAGDFQLDTQYF.

The chain combines TRBV30 with TRBJ1-4; TRBD1 might be the D (5 bases). CDR1 and CDR2 (germline): GTSNPN, SVGIG (reference sequence). The CDR3 runs to 12 residues. V lost 5 bases, J lost 8 bases, and 12 bases lay in between. For the CDR3, the DNA is TGTGCCTGGGGGTGGGGGGGAGAAAAACTGTTTTTT. Its translation is CAWGWGGEKLFF.

This rearrangement joins TRBV7-9 to TRBJ2-1, with 9 bases that match TRBD2. CDR3 length: 14 residues. After removal of 3 bases from V and 5 bases from J, the junction contained 2 bases not matched to a gene. Germline loops: CDR1 SEHNR, CDR2 FQNEAQ (reference sequence). The CDR3 DNA reads TGTGCCAGCAGCTTTCTAGCGGGGAACAATGAGCAGTTCTTC. This encodes CASSFLAGNNEQFF.

This clone was counted only a few times. The rearrangement joins TRBV2 to TRBJ2-3; 10 bases match TRBD2. J gave up 5 bases and V 3 bases, and 8 bases lay outside the gene matches. The CDR3 loop spans 16 amino acids. CDR1 is SNHLY and CDR2 is FYNNEI in the germline V gene. The CDR3 region has the DNA TGTGCCAGCAGTGATCTGGAAGCGGGGGGGATAGATACGCAGTATTTT. This encodes CASSDLEAGGIDTQYF.